This T cell receptor (beta chain) came from a study of T cells in Graves' hyperthyroidism and ophthalmopathy. Study at large: The blood sample was taken at first diagnosis, before treatment began. Study-level points and caveats: Most clonotypes that expanded in the thyroid above 0.001 also showed up in blood.

The patients, who ranged from 18 to 65 in age, presented with newly diagnosed hyperthyroidism lasting under 2 months. Every diagnosis used clinical symptoms, serum thyroxine and TRAb, thyroid ultrasound and orbital computed tomography. TCR beta CDR3 sequences were amplified from RNA transcripts. Initially, a first-round RT-PCR of the TCR CDR3 employed the HTBI primer set. TCRdb re-analysed the multiplex PCR reads in MiXCR, keeping a single row per CDR3 protein. The sample includes fewer than 600,000 distinct CDR3 sequences, 13% to 15% of them seen just once. J lost 10 bases, V lost 3 bases, and 11 bases had no gene match. CDR1 and CDR2 (germline): LGHDT, YNNKEL (reference sequence). There are 15 residues in the CDR3. This clonotype appeared many times. As yet, its antigen is unknown.

This TCR came from a woman aged 40 to 50 with Graves' hyperthyroidism. Sequencing was performed on blood. V gene TRBV3-1 combines with J gene TRBJ2-5, with TRBD1 matching over 10 bases. CDR3 sequence reads: CASSQLWDRGRDQYF. CDR3 DNA sequence: TGTGCCAGCAGCCAGTTATGGGACAGGGGCCGAGACCAGTACTTC.